The T cell receptor beta chain described here comes from a study of blood T cell repertoires in COVID-19. Across the study: Some COVID-19 samples were acute and others convalescent; all came from the United States, Italy and Spain. PBMCs, B-cell-depleted T cells, or T cells provided the cDNA or gDNA that made up the material.

Patients of the Seattle cohort, enrolled during active infection, were followed longitudinally. As handled by the study authors: From reference gene primer amplification, estimates of nucleated cell counts were derived. TCRdb's copy holds only in-frame clones and misses some; the assay was immunoSEQ multiplex PCR. V and J calls and clone size are as listed in that table; D and trimming were resolved from the DNA. The repertoire holds about 120,000 clones, around 89% seen once, with 3.8% in the top ten. This CDR3 has 15 amino acids. J gave up 6 bases and V 4 bases, and 5 bases lay outside the gene matches. Per the germline V gene, CDR1 is LGHNA and CDR2 is YSLEER.

The TCR comes from a woman aged 60-75 years with COVID-19, enrolled during active disease. The rearrangement uses TRBV4-3 and TRBJ2-1, with 11 bases aligning to TRBD1. Source material: peripheral blood. The CDR3 coding sequence is TGCGCCAGCAGCCTCAGCGGGACAGGGGGCAATGAGCAGTTCTTC. Translating it yields CASSLSGTGGNEQFF.